This T cell receptor beta chain derives from a study of shared clonotypes between healthy human individuals. This CDR3 is built from 14 residues. CDR1 and CDR2 from the germline V gene are SGHTA and FQGNSA. Deletions cut 1 base from V and 2 bases from J, with 9 bases between. The run depth of the assay was deep. Some clones are missing from TCRdb's copy, which holds only in-frame ones; the method was immunoSEQ multiplex PCR. The sample consists of over 850,000 clones, about 80% of them appearing once. Findings and limits, study-wide: Naive CD4 clonotypes were shared across a few donors at about 5.3%. Among donors, clonotype sharing was expected to be affected by sequencing depth.

This clone was picked up a small number of times. Its specificity is unknown. This receptor was obtained from a man aged 18-30 years in good health. Some clones in this sample may be carry-over from other donors' samples. Sequenced input: memory CD4+ T cells from PBMCs. Documented subset: CD45RA-negative fraction. The V call is TRBV7-2, the J call TRBJ2-7, with D uncertain. This CDR3 reads CASSLGAAAYEQYF. The DNA of the CDR3 is TGTGCCAGCAGCTTAGGGGCCGCGGCCTACGAGCAGTACTTC. The variable domain in full, with the rest retrieved from reference TRBV7-2 and TRBJ2-7, is GAGVSQSPSNKVTEKGKDVELRCDPISGHTALYWYRQSLGQGLEFLIYFQGNSAPDKSGLPSDRFSAERTGGSVSTLTIQRTQQEDSAVYLCASSLGAAAYEQYFGPGTRLTVT.